This T cell receptor (beta chain) was recorded in a study of cytomegalovirus exposure and HLA in healthy donors. Whole-study context: Drawn from HLA-typed donors, around 85 million unique TCRs were held in an early data release.

Regarding the study as a whole: Because they were indistinguishable, some V segments, including TRBV6-2 and TRBV6-3, were excluded.

Remarks on this clone: Its antigen is not identified.

The PCR used 60 Vbeta and 13 Jbeta primers. Repertoires were generated with immunoSEQ multiplex PCR, while TCRdb's copy carries only in-frame clones and drops some. The sample lists about 160,000 clones; almost 85% were seen once. V shed 4 bases, J shed 2 bases, and the junction held 9 bases outside the gene matches. The CDR3 has 17 amino acids. Germline V lookup: CDR1 SGHNT, CDR2 YYREEE (reference sequence). The genes are TRBV5-4 and TRBJ1-2; 12 bases agree with TRBD1. Source material: PBMCs. This clonotype originated in a man younger than 45 in good health and CMV-seronegative. CDR3 amino acids: CASSRDRGRLMNYGYTF. The CDR3 nucleotides are TGTGCCAGCAGCCGGGACAGGGGGCGACTGATGAACTATGGCTACACCTTC.